Shown below are 25 T cell receptor beta chains from a single sample sequenced in a study of OX40 agonist ivuxolimab in advanced cancers. The assay was immunoSEQ multiplex PCR, and TCRdb's table has in-frame clones only and misses some. The sample consists of about 35,000 clones, approximately 79% of them appearing once. This specimen consisted of CD4+ or CD8+ T cells sorted from blood, obtained in a trial of the OX40 agonist ivuxolimab. Every receptor here comes from an adult with an advanced solid tumor such as melanoma, head and neck, liver or kidney cancer.

This clone occurred once. V gene TRBV6-5 combines with J gene TRBJ1-1; TRBD1 is a possible D gene (5 bases). This CDR3 is 13 amino acids long. Germline V lookup: CDR1 MNHEY, CDR2 SVGAGI. V dropped 6 bases and J dropped 4 bases, with 12 bases sitting between them. The CDR3 sequence is CASRQTGGTEAFF. The CDR3 DNA sequence: TGTGCCAGCAGGCAAACAGGTGGCACTGAAGCTTTCTTT.

This chain links TRBV21-1 with TRBJ1-5. TRBV21-1 is a documented pseudogene. CDR3 size: 15 residues. The CDR3 region has the DNA TGTGCCAGCAGGGGCCCATCGCTTCTGAGGCAGCCCCAGCATTTT. Its translation: CASRGPSLLRQPQHF.

This clone was seen only once. The genes are TRBV6-5 and TRBJ1-1; 7 nucleotides line up with TRBD1. V lost 6 bases and J lost 1; bases outside the gene matches: 2. Germline CDR1 and CDR2: MNHEY and SVGAGI. This CDR3 is built from 13 residues. The CDR3 reads CASRRTGNTEAFF. The CDR3 bases are TGTGCCAGCAGAAGGACAGGGAACACTGAAGCTTTCTTT.

The gene calls are TRBV2 and TRBJ2-4, with 12 bases lining up with TRBD2. Germline CDR1 reads SNHLY; CDR2 reads FYNNEI. After removal of 2 bases from V and 2 bases from J, the junction contained 7 bases not matched to a gene. The CDR3 is 18 residues long. CDR3 sequence: CASSETSGGILTKNIQYF. The CDR3 coding sequence is TGTGCCAGCAGTGAAACTAGCGGGGGGATCTTAACCAAAAACATTCAGTACTTC.

The rearrangement links TRBV5-1 to TRBJ2-5, with D perhaps matching TRBD1 or TRBD2 (5 bases each). CDR1 is SGHRS, CDR2 YFSETQ, per germline. V dropped 3 bases and J dropped 1 base, with 10 bases sitting between them. The CDR3 consists of 14 residues. The CDR3 is CASSSGTLQETQYF. As DNA, the CDR3 is TGCGCCAGCAGCTCGGGGACGCTCCAAGAGACCCAGTACTTC.

V usage is TRBV28 and J usage is TRBJ1-1; D unclear. From germline, CDR1 is MDHEN and CDR2 SYDVKM. The length of the CDR3 is 16 residues. Between the trimmed V and J ends, which lost 3 bases and 1 base, there was a span of 15 bases. CDR3 sequence (DNA): TGTGCCAGCAGTTTTTCCCCCGGGTCGGCGAACACTGAAGCTTTCTTT. Translation gives CASSFSPGSANTEAFF.

J is TRBJ2-5 and V is TRBV15; TRBD2 matches 8 bases. V shed 8 bases and J 4 bases; nucleotides not matched to a gene: 9. Germline-derived CDR1 and CDR2 are LNHNV and YYDKDF (reference sequence). The CDR3 contains 14 residues. CDR3 sequence: CATSPGGAGETQYF. CDR3 in DNA: TGTGCCACCTCCCCGGGGGGGGCGGGAGAGACCCAGTACTTC.

The V call is TRBV29-1, the J call TRBJ2-5; TRBD2 matches 11 bases. Trimming at V came to 8 bases and at J to 4 bases, leaving 6 bases not matched to a gene. Germline V gene lookup returns CDR1 SQVTM and CDR2 ANQGSEA. This CDR3 comprises 13 residues. This chain's CDR3 is CSSVGLAGETQYF. The CDR3 DNA reads TGCAGCTCCGTAGGACTAGCGGGAGAGACCCAGTACTTC.

V is TRBV5-1 and J is TRBJ2-2, with a possible D match to TRBD2 (6 bases). The germline V and J ends were trimmed by 4 bases and 2 bases, with 15 bases remaining between them. Per the germline V gene, CDR1 is SGHRS and CDR2 is YFSETQ. The length of the CDR3 is 16 residues. The DNA of the CDR3 is TGCGCCAGCAGCCTTACATCGGGAGCAAACACCGGGGAGCTGTTTTTT. Its protein product is CASSLTSGANTGELFF. Combining the CDR3 with reference TRBV5-1 and TRBJ2-2 gives the whole variable domain KAGVTQTPRYLIKTRGQQVTLSCSPISGHRSVSWYQQTPGQGLQFLFEYFSETQRNKGNFPGRFSGRQFSNSRSEMNVSTLELGDSALYLCASSLTSGANTGELFFGEGSRLTVL.

In its sample, this clone was seen a few times. This chain uses TRBV18 with TRBJ1-5; TRBD1 matches 9 bases. This CDR3 has 18 residues. V shed 0 bases, J shed 0 bases, and the junction held 6 bases outside the gene matches. Per germline, CDR1 KGHSH and CDR2 LQKENI. In DNA form, the CDR3 reads TGTGCCAGCTCACCACCGCCTTGGACAGGGGATAGCAATCAGCCCCAGCATTTT. Translated: CASSPPPWTGDSNQPQHF.

CDR3 nucleotides: TGTGCCAGCAGACCGACCCCTGAAAGGACTGAAGCTTTCTTT. It is translated as CASRPTPERTEAFF. V is TRBV5-5 and J is TRBJ1-1; D is uncertain. Germline V gene data show CDR1 as SGHKS and CDR2 as YYEKEE (reference sequence). With 5 bases removed from V and 5 bases from J, the gap between germline ends came to 16 bases. This CDR3 spans 14 amino acids.

This clone appeared a few times. V is TRBV2 and J is TRBJ2-5; D is ambiguous. Per germline, CDR1 SNHLY and CDR2 FYNNEI. V lost 8 bases and J lost 5, with 9 bases in between. The length of the CDR3 is 11 residues. The CDR3 nucleotides read TGTGCCAGCGCTAACGTGGAGACCCAGTACTTC. It specifies CASANVETQYF.

This chain uses TRBV19 with TRBJ2-5; 7 nucleotides line up with TRBD2. CDR1 and CDR2 (germline): LNHDA, SQIVND (reference sequence). The CDR3 spans 15 residues. V was clipped by 1 base and J by 4 bases; unmatched bases: 6. CDR3 sequence reads: CASSIGLALGETQYF. CDR3 sequence (DNA): TGTGCCAGTAGTATAGGACTAGCATTGGGAGAGACCCAGTACTTC. Filled out from reference TRBV19 and TRBJ2-5, the complete variable domain reads DGGITQSPKYLFRKEGQNVTLSCEQNLNHDAMYWYRQDPGQGLRLIYYSQIVNDFQKGDIAEGYSVSREKKESFPLTVTSAQKNPTAFYLCASSIGLALGETQYFGPGTRLLVL.

This rearrangement joins TRBV7-3 to TRBJ2-6; D may be TRBD1 (5 bases). The V gene lost 5 bases and the J gene lost 2 bases, with 13 bases spanning the gap. Germline loops: CDR1 SGHTA, CDR2 FQGTGA. The CDR3 has 16 residues. The CDR3 nucleotides are TGTGCCAGCAGCATCCAGGGTACAGCTGGGGCCAACGTCCTGACTTTC. Its protein product is CASSIQGTAGANVLTF.

This rearrangement joins TRBV2 to TRBJ2-3, with 8 bases fitting TRBD2. The V gene's germline CDR1 is SNHLY and CDR2 FYNNEI. V was pared by 4 bases and J by 3 bases, with 12 bases of the junction left unmatched. The CDR3 sequence is 17 residues long. The chain's CDR3 is CASSGLRGVQTTDTQYF. As DNA, the CDR3 is TGTGCCAGCAGTGGATTGCGGGGGGTCCAGACGACAGATACGCAGTATTTT.

The chain uses TRBV18 and TRBJ2-6, with 8 positions matching TRBD1. Germline V lookup: CDR1 KGHSH, CDR2 LQKENI. The CDR3 is made up of 18 amino acids. The ends lost 3 bases at V and 1 base at J; junction bases unmatched: 8. CDR3 sequence (DNA): TGTGCCAGCTCACCGACAGGGGCGGCATTTTCTGGGGCCAACGTCCTGACTTTC. It is translated as CASSPTGAAFSGANVLTF.

This chain's CDR3 is CASSFTAYNEQFF. For the CDR3, the DNA is TGTGCCAGCAGTTTCACAGCTTACAATGAGCAGTTCTTC. V gene TRBV28 combines with J gene TRBJ2-1; D is uncertain. The germline V and J ends were trimmed by 3 bases and 4 bases, with 7 bases remaining between them. The CDR3 extends over 13 amino acids. Germline CDR1 reads MDHEN; CDR2 reads SYDVKM.

This clone was seen more than once but under ten times. The genes are TRBV6-1 and TRBJ2-5; D call uncertain. The CDR3 runs to 12 residues. The V end was cut by 2 bases, the J end by 10 bases, with 11 bases between. Germline CDR1 MNHNS, CDR2 SASEGT. The CDR3 DNA reads TGTGCCAGCAGTGAATCTTACAGCGACCAGTACTTC. Its translation: CASSESYSDQYF.

J is TRBJ2-1 and V is TRBV9; 12 nucleotides line up with TRBD2. Trimming cost V 0 bases and J 6 bases; bases outside gene matches: 4. Germline loops: CDR1 SGDLS, CDR2 YYNGEE. This CDR3 has 16 residues. DNA for the CDR3: TGTGCCAGCAGCGTAGCTGGACTAGCGGGGCGCAATGAGCAGTTCTTC. This gives the protein CASSVAGLAGRNEQFF.

The V call is TRBV5-1, the J call TRBJ2-7; no clear D. Per the germline V gene, CDR1 is SGHRS and CDR2 is YFSETQ. The CDR3 consists of 13 residues. Deletions cut 2 bases from V and 0 bases from J, with 6 bases between. The CDR3 coding sequence is TGCGCCAGCAGCTTTGGGGTCTCCTACGAGCAGTACTTC. Amino acids: CASSFGVSYEQYF.

The chain employs TRBV11-3 and TRBJ2-1; D is perhaps TRBD1 or TRBD2 (5 bases each). Germline values: CDR1 SGHNT, CDR2 YENEEA. The CDR3 spans 13 residues. Trimming removed 2 bases at V and 5 bases at J, with 7 bases between. The CDR3 DNA sequence: TGTGCCAGCAGCTTAAGAGGGGACAATGAGCAGTTCTTC. This codes for CASSLRGDNEQFF.

The CDR3 DNA reads as TGCGCCAGCAGCTTGGTCGTCCAGCCCTACGAGCAGTACTTC. Its protein product is CASSLVVQPYEQYF. This chain connects TRBV5-1 to TRBJ2-7, with unresolved D. The CDR3 spans 14 residues. Trimming took off 0 bases at V and 2 bases at J, with 9 bases between the two ends. CDR1 and CDR2 (germline): SGHRS, YFSETQ. Full variable domain (missing parts from reference TRBV5-1 and TRBJ2-7): KAGVTQTPRYLIKTRGQQVTLSCSPISGHRSVSWYQQTPGQGLQFLFEYFSETQRNKGNFPGRFSGRQFSNSRSEMNVSTLELGDSALYLCASSLVVQPYEQYFGPGTRLTVT.

The genes are TRBV6-5 and TRBJ1-1; tentatively, D is TRBD1 (5 bases). Germline assignment: CDR1 MNHEY and CDR2 SVGAGI. V gave up 7 bases and J gave up 2 bases, with 14 bases separating them. This CDR3 region has 14 residues. The CDR3 coding sequence is TGTGCCAGCACCCAGGGAACTGGAAACACTGAAGCTTTCTTT. Its translation is CASTQGTGNTEAFF.

The V gene is TRBV7-9, the J gene TRBJ1-2; 12 bases align to TRBD1. The CDR3 has 17 residues. Losses at the gene ends were 5 bases for V and 4 bases for J; bases not matched to a gene: 11. CDR1 is SEHNR, CDR2 FQNEAQ, per germline (reference sequence). The CDR3 sequence: CASSHGLRDRGLYGYTF. In DNA form, the CDR3 reads TGTGCCAGCAGCCACGGCCTCCGGGACAGGGGGCTCTATGGCTACACCTTC.

V is TRBV7-9 and J is TRBJ2-1; D remains ambiguous. V lost 7 bases, J lost 1 base, and 14 bases lay in between. The CDR3 runs 15 residues. Germline assignment: CDR1 SEHNR and CDR2 FQNEAQ (reference sequence). The CDR3, as DNA: TGTGCCAGCAACTCGATAGGTAGGTCCTACAATGAGCAGTTCTTC. This translates into CASNSIGRSYNEQFF.